This entry lists 7 T cell receptor beta chains sequenced from one sample in a study of T-cell reconstitution after alpha-beta-depleted transplantation in children. Unique molecular identifiers were incorporated when the TCRbeta library was constructed. Each CDR3 protein is one row after TCRdb ran MiXCR on the PCR reads. Of hundreds of thousands of distinct CDR3 sequences listed, 15% to 20% were seen once; the top ten hold 35% to 50%. The sequenced sample was PBMCs, mostly from graft donor cells, obtained 360 days after TCRalphabeta/CD19-depleted stem cell transplant. The receptor set was obtained from a male patient under 10 years old who had a stem cell transplant for acute lymphoblastic leukemia, so the T cells may come from the graft donor.

V gene TRBV27 combines with J gene TRBJ2-7, with unresolved D. Germline CDR1 and CDR2: MNHEY and SMNVEV (reference sequence). The germline V and J ends were trimmed by 2 bases and 4 bases, with 12 bases remaining between them. The CDR3 sequence is 14 residues long. The CDR3 DNA follows: TGTGCCAGCAGTTTAGAGCCAGGAAATTACGAGCAGTACTTC. It translates to CASSLEPGNYEQYF.

This clonotype was recorded many times. The V call is TRBV4-1, the J call TRBJ2-5; 7 nucleotides match TRBD1. Germline CDR1 reads MGHRA; CDR2 reads YSYEKL. V gave up 5 bases and J gave up 5 bases; unmatched junction bases: 5. The length of the CDR3 is 13 residues. CDR3 protein: CASSRQGFETQYF. The CDR3 bases are TGCGCCAGCAGCAGACAGGGTTTTGAGACCCAGTACTTC.

The V and J genes are TRBV12-5 and TRBJ2-1; 8 bases line up with TRBD1. CDR3 length: 15 residues. V was clipped by 0 bases and J by 9 bases; unmatched bases: 7. Germline CDR1 reads LGHNT; CDR2 reads FRNRAP. This CDR3 is CASGLVWAGGCEQFF. CDR3 nucleotides: TGTGCTAGTGGTTTGGTTTGGGCAGGGGGCTGTGAGCAGTTCTTC.

The table lists this clonotype with many counts. This chain links TRBV12-3 or TRBV12-4 with TRBJ2-2; TRBD1 matches at 7 bases. J gave up 6 bases and V 7 bases, and 8 bases lay outside the gene matches. The CDR3 loop spans 14 amino acids. CDR3 in amino acids: CASKEQGQSGELFF. Here the CDR3 DNA reads TGTGCCAGCAAGGAACAGGGGCAGTCCGGGGAGCTGTTTTTT.

This clonotype was detected ten times or more. The chain recombines TRBV4-2 with TRBJ2-1, with D tentatively TRBD1 or TRBD2 (5 bases each). V lost 0 bases and J lost 8, with 14 bases in between. Germline V CDR1 and CDR2: LGHNA, YNFKEQ. The CDR3 has 15 amino acids. CDR3 amino acids: CASSQEGPAIDEQFF. DNA for the CDR3: TGTGCCAGCAGCCAAGAGGGACCAGCGATCGATGAGCAGTTCTTC.

This clonotype was picked up a small number of times. The chain is built from TRBV27 and TRBJ2-3; 8 nucleotides agree with TRBD2. Germline values: CDR1 MNHEY, CDR2 SMNVEV (reference sequence). This CDR3 spans 16 amino acids. After removal of 0 bases from V and 0 bases from J, the junction contained 2 bases not matched to a gene. In DNA, the CDR3 is TGTGCCAGCAGTTTATCGGCTAGCGGGAGCACAGATACGCAGTATTTT. Its translation is CASSLSASGSTDTQYF.

This clonotype appeared a single time. A much larger clone is a single base away; this may be a read error. This chain uses TRBV12-3 or TRBV12-4 with TRBJ1-1; D ambiguous. Trimming took 3 bases from V and 8 from J, leaving 13 bases between them. This CDR3 contains 13 residues. This CDR3 is CASSFARNLEAFF. The CDR3, as DNA: TGTGCCAGCAGTTTTGCTAGGAACCTCGAAGCTTTCTTT.